This TCR beta chain stems from a study of a mutant IDH1 vaccine in newly diagnosed glioma. Study context: Radiotherapy alone preceded vaccination by 4-6 weeks; alternatively, vaccination started with temozolomide cycles. Antecedent treatment encompassed radiotherapy, temozolomide, or their combination; the majority received both.

Germline V gives CDR1 SGHKS, CDR2 YYEKEE (reference sequence). The CDR3 spans 12 residues. Between the trimmed V and J ends, which lost 2 bases and 4 bases, there was a span of 7 bases. Comments on this clone: Its antigen is not identified.

Time point noted: week 47, end of study. With topical imiquimod, each dose of the vaccine consisted of 300 ug of mutant IDH1 20-mer peptide. The method was immunoSEQ multiplex PCR; TCRdb's version includes in-frame clones alone and lacks a portion of them. Of tens of thousands of clones detected, less than 90% appear once; the ten largest clones hold about 3.2%. The sequencing used PBMCs, collected from a glioma patient whose treatment included an IDH1 peptide vaccine. The rearrangement links TRBV5-5 to TRBJ2-7; possible D gene TRBD2, 5 bases. This clonotype was sampled from a woman between 50 and 59 years old with glioma. CDR3 in amino acids: CASSLGGYEQYF. The DNA for the CDR3 is TGTGCCAGCAGCTTAGGAGGTTACGAGCAGTACTTC.